This TCR beta chain was retrieved from a study of blood T cell repertoires in COVID-19. Study as a whole: Samples came from the United States, Italy and Spain, spanning acute and convalescent COVID-19. T cells, B-cell-depleted T cells, or PBMCs provided the cDNA or gDNA that served as material.

The data were produced by immunoSEQ multiplex PCR, yet TCRdb's version contains in-frame clones alone and is incomplete. The data contain some 150,000 clones, about nine tenths of them seen just once; the ten biggest clones take up roughly a tenth. The length of the CDR3 is 15 residues. Germline CDR1 reads MDHEN; CDR2 reads SYDVKM. The germline V and J ends were trimmed by 6 bases and 4 bases, with 16 bases remaining between them. Sequencing was carried out using peripheral blood. V usage is TRBV28 and J usage is TRBJ1-5; D is unclear. This receptor was obtained from a middle-aged man with active or convalescent COVID-19. CDR3 region: CASRLPGEENQPQHF. Written as DNA, the CDR3 is TGTGCCAGCAGGCTACCGGGAGAAGAGAATCAGCCCCAGCATTTT.